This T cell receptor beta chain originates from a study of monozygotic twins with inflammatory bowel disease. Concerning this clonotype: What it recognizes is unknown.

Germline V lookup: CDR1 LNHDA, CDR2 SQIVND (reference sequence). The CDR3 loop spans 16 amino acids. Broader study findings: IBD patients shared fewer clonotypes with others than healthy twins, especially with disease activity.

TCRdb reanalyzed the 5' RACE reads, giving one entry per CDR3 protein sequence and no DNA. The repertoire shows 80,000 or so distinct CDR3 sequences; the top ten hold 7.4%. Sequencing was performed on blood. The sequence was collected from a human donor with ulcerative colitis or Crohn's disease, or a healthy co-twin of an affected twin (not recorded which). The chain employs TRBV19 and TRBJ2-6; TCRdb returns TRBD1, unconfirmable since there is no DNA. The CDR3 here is CASSDRAFTGANVLTF.